Listed below are T cell receptor beta chains from one sample, sequenced in a study of monozygotic twins with inflammatory bowel disease. From the 5' RACE reads, TCRdb lists one entry per CDR3 protein and no DNA. This sample's table reports around 410,000 distinct CDR3 sequences. Sequences were obtained from blood. The receptor set was obtained from a human donor with ulcerative colitis or Crohn's disease, or a healthy co-twin of an affected twin (not recorded which). CDR3s include the opening cysteine and the closing phenylalanine or tryptophan.

j_gene	v_gene	CDR3aa
TRBJ2-3	TRBV9	CASSVAPAGSTDTQYF
TRBJ2-7	TRBV20-1	CSARVGATYEQYF
TRBJ2-5	TRBV12-3/TRBV12-4	CASGQGGQETQYF
TRBJ1-2	TRBV12-3/TRBV12-4	CASSRTGERNGYTF
TRBJ2-1	TRBV29-1	CSVGTGGWSEQFF
TRBJ2-5	TRBV5-4	CASSTGLAGTQETQYF
TRBJ2-5	TRBV20-1	CSARAMGGAETQYF
TRBJ1-2	TRBV29-1	CSVESRQLPGYTF
TRBJ1-2	TRBV7-2	CASKTHRAYGYTF
TRBJ1-3	TRBV12-3/TRBV12-4	CASSADRSSGNTIYF
TRBJ2-5	TRBV20-1	CSARRGREETQYF
TRBJ1-6	TRBV30	CAWRTPGESPLHF
TRBJ2-2	TRBV7-9	CASSNPPGTKNTGELFF